This T cell receptor (beta chain) was profiled in a study of blood T cell repertoires in COVID-19 (dated by TCRdb to 2018 to 2021). Study-wide context: Samples covering the acute and convalescent phases of COVID-19 were provided by collaborators in the United States, Italy and Spain. The material from the prospective study consisted of cDNA or gDNA derived from T cells, B-cell-depleted T cells, or PBMCs. The dataset comprised deeply sampled blood TCRbeta repertoires from subjects exposed to, actively infected with, or recovered from COVID-19. The repertoires were released in a freely available public database meant as a resource for research on the immune response to SARS-CoV-2. The samples were drawn from the first 160 participants of the ongoing ImmuneRACE study and from 950 to 1,500 subjects provided by 6 global collaborators. The sample metadata nearly always contained a de-identified subject ID, COVID-19 status, age in years and sex. Where available, HLA class I and class II types were taken from metadata supplied by the sample provider and were not determined by assay-based typing.

One collaborating source in Seattle enrolled patients during active infection and followed them longitudinally through the course of disease. The collaborating institutions used their own protocols to collect whole blood in K2EDTA tubes. For TCRbeta analysis, collaborator samples were shipped as frozen whole blood, as isolated PBMCs, or as DNA extracted from either sample type. Trimming leaves V shorter by 4 bases and J shorter by 1 base, with the junction holding 4 bases beyond the gene matches. According to the germline V gene (reference sequence), CDR1 reads LNHDA and CDR2 reads SQIVND. The CDR3, from cysteine to phenylalanine, totals 16 residues. The CDR3 DNA has 48 bases and is translated from base 1. Comments on this clone: Its target antigen remains unknown. Base qualities are not provided; no much larger clone lies one nucleotide away.

TCRbeta CDR3 regions were amplified from genomic DNA using the immunoSEQ Assay, a bias-controlled multiplex PCR. The original pipeline was this. Nucleated cell counts per sample were estimated from amplification of reference gene primers within the assay. To quantify the absolute abundance of each unique TCRbeta CDR3 rearrangement, sequence reads were collapsed and filtered. For each sample, productive Simpson clonality was calculated as the square root of Simpson's diversity index over productive rearrangements. Here the immuneACCESS table is served through TCRdb, limited to in-frame sequences with V and J called. Missing clones are a known gap in these copies; in checked studies unresolved V genes cover under half, and the rest lacks a known reason. That table gives V, J and clone size, and the DNA gave D and trimming. This sample is represented by about 200,000 clones; roughly 90% of them were singletons. The ten largest clonotypes hold over 15% of the sample.

General conclusions and limits of the study: The amount of clinical and demographic metadata varied by source and participant and was provided uncurated.

The rearrangement combines TRBV19 with TRBJ2-2; 9 central bases correspond to TRBD1. This clonotype was sampled from a middle-aged man with COVID-19, enrolled during active disease. Input material: peripheral blood. The bases read TGTGCCAGTAGTACATGGGACAGGGTGAACACCGGGGAGCTGTTTTTT. This translates into CASSTWDRVNTGELFF.